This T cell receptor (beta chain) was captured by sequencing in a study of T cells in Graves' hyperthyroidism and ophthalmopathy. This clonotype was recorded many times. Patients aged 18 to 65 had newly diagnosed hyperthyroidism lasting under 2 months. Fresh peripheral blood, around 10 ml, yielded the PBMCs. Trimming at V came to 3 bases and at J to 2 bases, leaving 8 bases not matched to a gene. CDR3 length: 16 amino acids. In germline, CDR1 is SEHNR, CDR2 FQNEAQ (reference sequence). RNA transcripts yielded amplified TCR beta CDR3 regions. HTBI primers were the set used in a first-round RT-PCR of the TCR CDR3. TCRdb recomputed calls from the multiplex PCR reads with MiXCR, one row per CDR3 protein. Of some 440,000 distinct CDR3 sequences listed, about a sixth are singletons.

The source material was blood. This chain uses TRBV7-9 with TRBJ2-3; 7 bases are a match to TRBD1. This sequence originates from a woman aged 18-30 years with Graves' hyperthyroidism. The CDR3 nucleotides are TGTGCCAGCAGCTTTCAAAGGGGGCCCCACACAGATACGCAGTATTTT. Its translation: CASSFQRGPHTDTQYF.